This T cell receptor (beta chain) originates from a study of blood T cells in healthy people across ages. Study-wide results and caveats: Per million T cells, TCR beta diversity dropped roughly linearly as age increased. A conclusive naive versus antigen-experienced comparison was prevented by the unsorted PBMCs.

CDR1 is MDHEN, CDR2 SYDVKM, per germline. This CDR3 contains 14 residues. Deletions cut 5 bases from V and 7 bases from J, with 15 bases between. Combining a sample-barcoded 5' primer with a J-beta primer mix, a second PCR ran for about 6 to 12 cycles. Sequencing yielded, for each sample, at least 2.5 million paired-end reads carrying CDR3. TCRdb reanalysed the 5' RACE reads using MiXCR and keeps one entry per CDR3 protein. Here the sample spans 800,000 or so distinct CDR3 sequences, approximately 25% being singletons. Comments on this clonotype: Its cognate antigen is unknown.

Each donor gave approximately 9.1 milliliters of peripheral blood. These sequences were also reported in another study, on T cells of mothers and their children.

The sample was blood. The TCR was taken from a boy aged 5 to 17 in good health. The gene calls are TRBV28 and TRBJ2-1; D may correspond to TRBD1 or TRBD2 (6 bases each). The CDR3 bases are TGTGCCAGCAGTGCCGAGACTAGGGGGAATGAGCAGTTCTTC. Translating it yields CASSAETRGNEQFF.